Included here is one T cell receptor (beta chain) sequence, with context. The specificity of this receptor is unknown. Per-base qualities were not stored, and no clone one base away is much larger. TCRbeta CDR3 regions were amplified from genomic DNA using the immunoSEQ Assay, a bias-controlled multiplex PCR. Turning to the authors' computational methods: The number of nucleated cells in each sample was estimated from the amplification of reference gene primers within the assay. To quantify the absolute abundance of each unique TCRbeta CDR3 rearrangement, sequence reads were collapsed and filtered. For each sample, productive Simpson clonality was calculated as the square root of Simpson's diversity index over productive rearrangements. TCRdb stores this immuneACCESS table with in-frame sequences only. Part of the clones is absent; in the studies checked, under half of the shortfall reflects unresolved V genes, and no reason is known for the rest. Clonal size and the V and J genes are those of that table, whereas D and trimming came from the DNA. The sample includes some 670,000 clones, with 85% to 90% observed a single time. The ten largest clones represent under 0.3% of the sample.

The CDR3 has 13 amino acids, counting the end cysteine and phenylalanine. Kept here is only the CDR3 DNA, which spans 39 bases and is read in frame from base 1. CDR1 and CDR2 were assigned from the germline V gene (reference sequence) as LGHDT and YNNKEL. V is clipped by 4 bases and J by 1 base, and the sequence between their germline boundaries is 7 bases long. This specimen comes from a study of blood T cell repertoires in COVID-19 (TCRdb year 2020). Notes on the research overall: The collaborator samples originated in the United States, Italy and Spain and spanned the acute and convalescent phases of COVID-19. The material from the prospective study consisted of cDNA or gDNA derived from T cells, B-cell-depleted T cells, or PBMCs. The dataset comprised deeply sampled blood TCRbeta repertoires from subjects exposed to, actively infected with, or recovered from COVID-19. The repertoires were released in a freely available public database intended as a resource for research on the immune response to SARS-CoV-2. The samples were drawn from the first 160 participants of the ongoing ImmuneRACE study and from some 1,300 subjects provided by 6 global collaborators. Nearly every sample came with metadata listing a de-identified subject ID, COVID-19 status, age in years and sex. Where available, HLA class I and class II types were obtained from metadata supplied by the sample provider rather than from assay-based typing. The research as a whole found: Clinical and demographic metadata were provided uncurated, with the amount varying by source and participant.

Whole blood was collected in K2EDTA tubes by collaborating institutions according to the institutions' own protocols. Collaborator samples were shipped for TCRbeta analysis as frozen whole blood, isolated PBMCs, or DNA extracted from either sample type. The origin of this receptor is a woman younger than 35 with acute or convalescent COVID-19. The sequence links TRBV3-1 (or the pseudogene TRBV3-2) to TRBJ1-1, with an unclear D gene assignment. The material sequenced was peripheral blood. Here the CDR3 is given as CASSLHKNTEAFF. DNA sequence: TGTGCCAGCAGCCTACACAAGAACACTGAAGCTTTCTTT.